This T cell receptor (beta chain) is from a study of blood T cell repertoires in COVID-19. About the research overall: Collection of acute and convalescent COVID-19 samples took place in the United States, Italy and Spain. PBMCs, B-cell-depleted T cells, or T cells were the source of the cDNA or gDNA that made up the material.

The ends were cut back, 1 base at V and 4 bases at J, with 10 bases in the middle. The CDR3 has 14 amino acids. Germline V lookup: CDR1 MGHRA, CDR2 YSYEKL. Authors' processing steps: Reference gene primers were amplified, and this amplification served to estimate nucleated cell counts. Method: immunoSEQ multiplex PCR; TCRdb's copy keeps in-frame clones and lacks some. V and J calls and clone size are those listed in that table; D and trimming were worked out from the DNA. The table includes over 250,000 clones, under 90% detected once. This sequence was found in a man in his fifties or sixties with acute or convalescent COVID-19. Sequenced sample: peripheral blood. The rearrangement links TRBV4-1 to TRBJ1-2, with D perhaps matching TRBD1 (6 bases). The CDR3 DNA reads TGCGCCAGCAGCCAAGCAGGGGACGGCTATGGCTACACCTTC. It yields the protein CASSQAGDGYGYTF.